The text below deals with one T cell receptor beta chain. Its antigen is undetermined. This entry comes from a study of cytomegalovirus exposure and HLA in healthy donors. Study outcomes and limitations: Most TCR sequences were seen very rarely across donors, but some public TCRs occurred in many. Likely technical artifact: a cluster of highly shared sequence variants. By a later analysis, the bulk of CMV-associated TCR beta chains appeared HLA-restricted.

Vbeta (60) and Jbeta (13) primers were used in the PCR. Only in-frame clones appear in the TCRdb table, and some are missing; sequencing was by immunoSEQ multiplex PCR. The table has around 130,000 clones, 65% to 90% seen once. The donors gave bone marrow, and they were healthy. The sample comprised PBMCs. The source is a woman between 18 and 29 years old in good health and CMV-seropositive.

DNA for the CDR3: TGCAGCGTTGACCGGGATCTCAGGGGCTATGAGCAGTTCTTC. This sequence encodes CSVDRDLRGYEQFF. The chain recombines TRBV29-1 with TRBJ2-1, with D maybe TRBD1 (6 bases). The germline V and J ends were trimmed by 3 bases and 8 bases, with 17 bases remaining between them. Germline V lookup: CDR1 SQVTM, CDR2 ANQGSEA. The CDR3 totals 14 residues.